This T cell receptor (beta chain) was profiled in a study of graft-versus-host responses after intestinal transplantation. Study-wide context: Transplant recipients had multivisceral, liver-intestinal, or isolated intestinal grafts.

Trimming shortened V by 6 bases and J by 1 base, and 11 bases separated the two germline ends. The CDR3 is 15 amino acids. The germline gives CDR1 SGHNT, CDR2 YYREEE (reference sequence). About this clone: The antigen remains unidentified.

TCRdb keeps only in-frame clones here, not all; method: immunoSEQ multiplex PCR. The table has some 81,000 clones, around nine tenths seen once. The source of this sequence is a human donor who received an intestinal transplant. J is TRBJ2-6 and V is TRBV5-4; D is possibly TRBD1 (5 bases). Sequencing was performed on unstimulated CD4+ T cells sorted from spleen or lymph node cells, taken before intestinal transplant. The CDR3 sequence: CASTERGSGANVLTF. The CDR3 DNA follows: TGTGCCAGCACCGAAAGGGGTTCTGGGGCCAACGTCCTGACTTTC.